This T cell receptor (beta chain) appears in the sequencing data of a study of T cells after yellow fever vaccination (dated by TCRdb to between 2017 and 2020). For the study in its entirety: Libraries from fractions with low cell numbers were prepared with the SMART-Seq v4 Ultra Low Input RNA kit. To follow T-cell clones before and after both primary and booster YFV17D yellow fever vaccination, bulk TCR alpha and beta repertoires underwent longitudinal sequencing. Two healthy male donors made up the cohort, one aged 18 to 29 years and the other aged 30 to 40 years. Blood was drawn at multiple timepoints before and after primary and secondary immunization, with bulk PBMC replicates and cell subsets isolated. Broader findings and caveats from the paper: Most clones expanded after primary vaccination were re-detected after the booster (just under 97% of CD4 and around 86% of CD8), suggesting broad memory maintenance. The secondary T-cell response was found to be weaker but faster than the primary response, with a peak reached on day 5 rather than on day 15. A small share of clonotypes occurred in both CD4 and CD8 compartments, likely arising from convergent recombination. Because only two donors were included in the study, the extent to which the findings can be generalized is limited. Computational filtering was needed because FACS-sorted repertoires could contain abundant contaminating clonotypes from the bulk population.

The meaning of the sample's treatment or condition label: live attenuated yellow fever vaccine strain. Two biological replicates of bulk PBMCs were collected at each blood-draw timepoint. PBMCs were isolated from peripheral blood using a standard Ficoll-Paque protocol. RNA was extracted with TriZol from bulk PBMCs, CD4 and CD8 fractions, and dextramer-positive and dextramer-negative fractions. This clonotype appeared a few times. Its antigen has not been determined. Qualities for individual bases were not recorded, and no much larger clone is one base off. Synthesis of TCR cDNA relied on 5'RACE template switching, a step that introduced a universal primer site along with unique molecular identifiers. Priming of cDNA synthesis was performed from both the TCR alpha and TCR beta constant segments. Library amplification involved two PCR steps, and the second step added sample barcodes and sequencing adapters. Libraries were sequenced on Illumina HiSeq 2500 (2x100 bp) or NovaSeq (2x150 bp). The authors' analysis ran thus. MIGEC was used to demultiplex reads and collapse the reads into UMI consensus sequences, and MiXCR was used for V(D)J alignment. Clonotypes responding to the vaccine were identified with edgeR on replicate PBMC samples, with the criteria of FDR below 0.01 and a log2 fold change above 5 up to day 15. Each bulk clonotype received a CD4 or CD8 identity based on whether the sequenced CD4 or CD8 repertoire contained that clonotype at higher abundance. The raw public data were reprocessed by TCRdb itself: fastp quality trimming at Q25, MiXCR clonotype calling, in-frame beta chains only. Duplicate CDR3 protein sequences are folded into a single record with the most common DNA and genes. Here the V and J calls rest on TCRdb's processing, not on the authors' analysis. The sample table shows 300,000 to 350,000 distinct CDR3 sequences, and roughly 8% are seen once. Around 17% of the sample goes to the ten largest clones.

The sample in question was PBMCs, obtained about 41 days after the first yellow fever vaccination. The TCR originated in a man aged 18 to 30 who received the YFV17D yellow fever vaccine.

The sequenced DNA is TGCGCCAGCAGCCAAGAGTCACAGAAAGAGACCCAGTACTTC. Protein translation: CASSQESQKETQYF. Rearrangement joined TRBV4-3 to TRBJ2-5; no D gene call is confident. The V end loses 0 bases and the J end loses 3 bases, and a stretch of 8 bases separates them. From the germline V gene, CDR1 is LGHNA and CDR2 is YSLEER. Counted from cysteine to phenylalanine, this CDR3 has 14 amino acids. Just CDR3 DNA is preserved here, 42 bases in frame from base 1.